The source of this T cell receptor (beta chain) is a study of technical replicates of blood from several donors. The CDR3 extends over 16 amino acids. Germline CDR1 reads SGHTS; CDR2 reads YDEGEE. Trimming shortened V by 5 bases and J by 2 bases, and 19 bases separated the two germline ends. Sequenced by immunoSEQ multiplex PCR; TCRdb stores in-frame clones only, minus some. Altogether approximately 85,000 clones are present, about 90% being singletons, with the ten largest covering about 0.26%. This clonotype was sampled from a human donor in good health. Material for sequencing was T cells isolated from PBMCs. The chain couples TRBV5-8 to TRBJ1-1; D is unresolved. CDR3 region: CASRPRGEGYNTEAFF. The DNA of the CDR3 is TGTGCCAGCAGACCTCGAGGCGAGGGTTATAACACTGAAGCTTTCTTT.